This T cell receptor (beta chain) was obtained from a study of shared clonotypes between healthy human individuals. Across the whole study: For every donor, three CD4 naive, three CD4 memory, two CD8 naive and one CD8 memory plates were used. Study-wide results and caveats: The generation probabilities recorded for non-shared clonotypes fell below those of clonotypes shared by all four donors. Blood was the only sampled material, and tissue repertoires likely differ.

This CDR3 is 14 amino acids long. V lost 6 bases and J lost 6; bases outside the gene matches: 7. Germline V gene data show CDR1 as MNHEY and CDR2 as SVGAGI. Note on this clone: Its antigen is not known.

There were no recent acute infections or vaccinations among the donors, who were healthy HIV-negative adults. The table came from immunoSEQ multiplex PCR; TCRdb's copy has only in-frame clones and leaves some out. The table includes about 960,000 clones, roughly 72% detected once. The sequence was obtained from a man aged 18 to 29 in good health. The sample taken for sequencing was memory CD4+ T cells sorted from blood. Specified subset: CD45RA-negative fraction. This chain uses TRBV6-5 with TRBJ2-5; 10 bases are a match to TRBD1. Written as DNA, the CDR3 is TGTGCCAGCAGCCAGGGGGACAGGGGAAAGACCCAGTACTTC. This codes for CASSQGDRGKTQYF.